These T cell receptor beta chains were read from a single sample in a study of cytomegalovirus exposure and HLA in healthy donors. Only in-frame clones appear in the TCRdb table, and some are missing; sequencing was by immunoSEQ multiplex PCR. The table shows hundreds of thousands of clones, with 70% to 90% occurring only once. The source material was PBMCs. Receptors originate from a woman aged 18 to 35 in good health and CMV-seronegative. CDR3s include the opening cysteine and the closing phenylalanine or tryptophan. The D gene is left open where the match is weak. For some rows the clone size is stated as once, few or many, or as a class when expanded; others skip it.

d_call j_call clone_size v_call cdr3_nt cdr3_aa
TRBD1 TRBJ2-5 few TRBV9 TGTGCCAGCAGCGACGGGACAGAAGAGACCCAGTACTTC CASSDGTEETQYF
- TRBJ1-1 - TRBV23-1 TGCGCCAGCAGTCAATCGGCCACTGAAGCTTTCTTT CASSQSATEAFF
- TRBJ1-1 - TRBV9 TGTGCCAGCAGCGTAGGGACCCGGGGAGGGACTGAAGCTTTCTTT CASSVGTRGGTEAFF
- TRBJ1-5 - TRBV6-1 TGTGCCAGCAGTGAAGCGAGGACAAATCAGCCCCAGCATTTT CASSEARTNQPQHF
- TRBJ2-3 - TRBV29-1 TGCAGCGTTGAAGTTGGAACGGGGGTAGATACGCAGTATTTT CSVEVGTGVDTQYF
- TRBJ2-3 - TRBV30 TGTGCCTGGAGCGCGGGGGCTAGCACAGATACGCAGTATTTT CAWSAGASTDTQYF
TRBD1 TRBJ1-5 - TRBV12-5 TGTGCTAGTGGTTGGGACAGGGGACAGCCCCAGCATTTT CASGWDRGQPQHF
- TRBJ1-6 - TRBV5-4 TGTGCCAGCGAAGAAAAGGGGCGATCCTATAATTCACCCCTCCACTTT CASEEKGRSYNSPLHF
- TRBJ2-7 - TRBV11-3 TGTGCCAGCAGCTTCGGAACAGGGTTGTTGGGCTACGAGCAGTACTTC CASSFGTGLLGYEQYF
- TRBJ1-5 - TRBV11-2 TGTGCCAGCAGCTTAGTGATGGGAGGTGGGGAGCCCCAGCATTTT CASSLVMGGGEPQHF
- TRBJ2-1 few TRBV6-5 TGTGCCAGCAGCGGACACTTAGACTCCTACAATGAGCAGTTCTTC CASSGHLDSYNEQFF
TRBD1 TRBJ2-7 - TRBV5-1 TGCGCCAGCAGCAACACACAGGGGTTCGAGCAGTACTTC CASSNTQGFEQYF
TRBD1 TRBJ1-1 - TRBV6-9 TGTGCCAGCAGTCCTGGACAGGGTAAAGGGGTGAACACTGAAGCTTTCTTT CASSPGQGKGVNTEAFF
TRBD1 TRBJ2-3 - TRBV5-6 TGTGCCAGCAGCCCTATGGGACAGGGTACAGATACGCAGTATTTT CASSPMGQGTDTQYF
TRBD2 TRBJ2-3 - TRBV13 TGTGCCAGCAGCTCCCTTCTATACCGTCCTAGCGGGCGCAAGTCAGATACGCAGTATTTT CASSSLLYRPSGRKSDTQYF
- TRBJ2-1 - TRBV7-2 TGTGCCAGCAGCCGAGCGGGTTCCTCCTACAATGAGCAGTTCTTC CASSRAGSSYNEQFF
- TRBJ2-3 - TRBV5-1 TGCGCCAGCAGCTTGGTGGGGGACACAAGCACAGATACGCAGTATTTT CASSLVGDTSTDTQYF
TRBD1 TRBJ1-1 - TRBV6-5 TGTGCCAGCGGACAGGGTTTTGAAGCTTTCTTT CASGQGFEAFF
TRBD1 TRBJ1-1 - TRBV7-6 TGTGCCAGCAGCTACGGGACAGGGAACACTGAAGCTTTCTTT CASSYGTGNTEAFF
- TRBJ1-2 - TRBV28 TGTGCCAGCAGTTTGCAGGGATTGAGCTATGGCTACACCTTC CASSLQGLSYGYTF
- TRBJ2-7 - TRBV5-1 TGCGCCAGCAGCTTGACGGCCTACGAGCAGTACTTC CASSLTAYEQYF
- TRBJ1-2 - TRBV5-4 TGTGCCAGCAGCTTGGTATCCTCCTCCTATGGCTACACCTTC CASSLVSSSYGYTF
- TRBJ1-5 - TRBV9 TGTGCCAGCAGCGTACCAGTTCGATTCGGCGACCGGGACATTAGCAATCAGCCCCAGCATTTT CASSVPVRFGDRDISNQPQHF
TRBD2 TRBJ2-5 - TRBV5-1 TGCGCCAGCAGCTTGGCCCCTAGCGGGGGGACCCAAGAGACCCAGTACTTC CASSLAPSGGTQETQYF
TRBD2 TRBJ2-1 - TRBV4-2 TGTGCCAGCGGTACCGGACTAGCGGGGGGGGGCAATGAGCAGTTCTTC CASGTGLAGGGNEQFF
- TRBJ1-3 - TRBV19 TGTGCCAGTAGTGCAGACAGCCTGGGGCGTGGAAACACCATATATTTT CASSADSLGRGNTIYF
- TRBJ2-1 - TRBV30 TGTGCCTCGAAACAGGGAAACAATGAGCAGTTCTTC CASKQGNNEQFF
TRBD1 TRBJ2-7 few TRBV5-6 TGTGCCAGCAAAGATGGCGTGGGACAGGGTTACGAGCAGTACTTC CASKDGVGQGYEQYF
TRBD2 TRBJ2-1 - TRBV4-2 TGTGCCAGCAGCCAAGGGTGGGTAGCGGGGTTCGACTACAATGAGCAGTTCTTC CASSQGWVAGFDYNEQFF
- TRBJ1-4 - TRBV2 TGTGCCAGCACCCTGGTGGGGGCCTCGGGTGAAAAACTGTTTTTT CASTLVGASGEKLFF
TRBD2 TRBJ2-4 once TRBV19 TGTGCCAGTAAAGGTAGCGGGGGGGCTGGCAAAAACATTCAGTACTTC CASKGSGGAGKNIQYF
- TRBJ1-1 - TRBV29-1 TGCAGCGTTACAGGGAACACTGAAGCTTTCTTT CSVTGNTEAFF
- TRBJ1-5 - TRBV10-2 TGCGCCAGCAGTGAGTCCCGAGGGAGTCAGCCCCAGCATTTT CASSESRGSQPQHF
- TRBJ1-1 - TRBV30 TGTGCCTGGAGTCGAAGGGGTCCAAACACTGAAGCTTTCTTT CAWSRRGPNTEAFF
TRBD1 TRBJ2-7 - TRBV7-9 TGTGCCAGCAGCTTACCAGGGACAGGGTCCTACGAGCAGTACTTC CASSLPGTGSYEQYF
- TRBJ2-1 - TRBV2 TGTGCCAGCAGTGAAAGGGTTCCTAGCCATAATGAGCAGTTCTTC CASSERVPSHNEQFF
- TRBJ1-4 - TRBV29-1 TGCAGCGTTGCTTCGGACAGTACGCCTAGTGAAAAACTGTTTTTT CSVASDSTPSEKLFF
- TRBJ1-3 - TRBV10-3 TGTGCCATCAGTGAGGGGGAAGCGGACACCATATATTTT CAISEGEADTIYF
TRBD1 TRBJ1-2 - TRBV7-2 TGTGCCAGCAGAATAGAGACAGGGCCCTATGGCTACACCTTC CASRIETGPYGYTF
- TRBJ1-2 - TRBV2 TGTGCCAGCAGTGTGAGTTTCTATGGCTACACCTTC CASSVSFYGYTF
- TRBJ1-1 - TRBV19 TGTGCCAGCCGGACCGACAGACAATTAGTCACTGAAGCTTTCTTT CASRTDRQLVTEAFF
TRBD2 TRBJ2-1 - TRBV27 TGTGCCAGCAGTTTTATAGCGGGGGGCTATAGCTCCTACAATGAGCAGTTCTTC CASSFIAGGYSSYNEQFF
TRBD1 TRBJ1-1 - TRBV29-1 TGCAGCGTTGGGGGACAGAAGGGATACGCTGAAGCTTTCTTT CSVGGQKGYAEAFF
TRBD1 TRBJ1-5 - TRBV30 TGTGCCTGGAGTGGCGGGACAGGGTCATGGCAGCCCCAGCATTTT CAWSGGTGSWQPQHF
- TRBJ2-7 - TRBV30 TGTGCCTGGAGTGTTAATACAGCCTACGAGCAGTACTTC CAWSVNTAYEQYF
TRBD2 TRBJ2-7 - TRBV10-1 TGCGCCAGCAGTGAGACTAGCGGGTTCCCCTACGAGCAGTACTTC CASSETSGFPYEQYF
TRBD1 TRBJ2-7 few TRBV9 TGTGCCAGCAGCGTAGGGACAGGGGACTACGAGCAGTACTTC CASSVGTGDYEQYF
TRBD2 TRBJ2-3 - TRBV19 TGTGCCAGTAGTATACAGGGTAGCGGGCCTACAGATACGCAGTATTTT CASSIQGSGPTDTQYF
TRBD1 TRBJ1-1 - TRBV29-1 TGCAGCGGGATCCGGGACAGGAACACTGAAGCTTTCTTT CSGIRDRNTEAFF
TRBD2 TRBJ2-3 once TRBV7-3 TGTGCCAGCAGCGGGACTAGCGGGGGGGCAGATACGCAGTATTTT CASSGTSGGADTQYF
- TRBJ2-2 - TRBV29-1 TGCAGCGCGGGGGGCCTCGACACCGGGGAGCTGTTTTTT CSAGGLDTGELFF
TRBD2 TRBJ2-1 - TRBV15 TGTGCCACCAGCACGGGACTAGCGGGGGGAGCGAATGAGCAGTTCTTC CATSTGLAGGANEQFF
TRBD1 TRBJ2-3 - TRBV5-4 TGTGCCAGCAGCCTACGGACAGGGGGCGGCACAGATACGCAGTATTTT CASSLRTGGGTDTQYF